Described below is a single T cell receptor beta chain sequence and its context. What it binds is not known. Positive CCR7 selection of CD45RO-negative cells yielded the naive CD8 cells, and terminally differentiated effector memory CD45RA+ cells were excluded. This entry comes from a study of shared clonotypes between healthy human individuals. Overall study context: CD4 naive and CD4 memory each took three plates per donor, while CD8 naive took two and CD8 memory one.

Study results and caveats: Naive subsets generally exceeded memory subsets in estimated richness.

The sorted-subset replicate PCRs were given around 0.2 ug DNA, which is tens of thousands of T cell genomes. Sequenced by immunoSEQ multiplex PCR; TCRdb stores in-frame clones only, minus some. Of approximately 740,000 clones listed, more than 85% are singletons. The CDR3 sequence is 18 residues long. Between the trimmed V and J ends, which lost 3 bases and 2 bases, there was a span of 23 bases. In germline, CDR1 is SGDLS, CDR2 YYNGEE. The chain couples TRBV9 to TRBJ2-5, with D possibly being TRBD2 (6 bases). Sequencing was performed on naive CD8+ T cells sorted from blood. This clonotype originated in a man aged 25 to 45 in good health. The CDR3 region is CASSAPVGVAEYQETQYF. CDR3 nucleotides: TGTGCCAGCAGCGCCCCAGTTGGGGTAGCGGAATATCAAGAGACCCAGTACTTC. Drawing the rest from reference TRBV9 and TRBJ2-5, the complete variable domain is DSGVTQTPKHLITATGQRVTLRCSPRSGDLSVYWYQQSLDQGLQFLIQYYNGEERAKGNILERFSAQQFPDLHSELNLSSLELGDSALYFCASSAPVGVAEYQETQYFGPGTRLLVL.